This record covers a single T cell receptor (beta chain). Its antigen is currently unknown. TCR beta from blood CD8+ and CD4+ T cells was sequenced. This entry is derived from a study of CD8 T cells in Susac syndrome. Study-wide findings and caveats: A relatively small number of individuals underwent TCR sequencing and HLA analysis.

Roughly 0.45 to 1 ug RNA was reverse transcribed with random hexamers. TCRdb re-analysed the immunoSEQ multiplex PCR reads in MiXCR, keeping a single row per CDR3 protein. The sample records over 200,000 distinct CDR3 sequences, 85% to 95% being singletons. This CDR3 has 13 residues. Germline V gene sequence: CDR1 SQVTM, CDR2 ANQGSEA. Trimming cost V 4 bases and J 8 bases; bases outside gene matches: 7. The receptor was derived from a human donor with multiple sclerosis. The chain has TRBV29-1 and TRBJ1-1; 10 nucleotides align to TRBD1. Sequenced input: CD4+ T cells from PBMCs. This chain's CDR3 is CSVVGTGEGEAFF. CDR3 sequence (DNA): TGCAGCGTTGTAGGGACAGGGGAGGGCGAAGCTTTCTTT.